The text below deals with one T cell receptor (beta chain). This sample is part of a study of blood T cell repertoires in COVID-19. Study details: The United States, Italy and Spain supplied acute and convalescent COVID-19 samples. PBMCs, B-cell-depleted T cells, or T cells provided the cDNA or gDNA that made up the material.

How the authors handled the data: Estimation of nucleated cell counts was performed using reference gene primer amplification. Assay used: immunoSEQ multiplex PCR; TCRdb lists only in-frame clones, some missing. The V and J calls and clone size come from that table; D and trimming were worked out from the DNA. The sample consists of around 130,000 clones, roughly 84% of them appearing once. The source material was peripheral blood. The receptor was isolated from a man aged 60 to 69 with acute or convalescent COVID-19.

The CDR3: CASSAWEVNTIYF. The CDR3 DNA follows: TGTGCCAGCAGTGCCTGGGAGGTAAACACCATATATTTT. The chain joins TRBV2 to TRBJ1-3, with D unresolved. Per the germline V gene, CDR1 is SNHLY and CDR2 is FYNNEI. The CDR3 runs 13 residues. The V end was cut by 4 bases, the J end by 6 bases, with 10 bases between. The full variable domain, completed using reference TRBV2 and TRBJ1-3, is EPEVTQTPSHQVTQMGQEVILRCVPISNHLYFYWYRQILGQKVEFLVSFYNNEISEKSEIFDDQFSVERPDGSNFTLKIRSTKLEDSAMYFCASSAWEVNTIYFGEGSWLTVV.